The present T cell receptor beta chain was sequenced within a study of shared clonotypes between healthy human individuals. Study-level background: Three plates each covered CD4 naive and memory; CD8 naive two, CD8 memory one.

Every one of the donors was a Caucasian adult that lived in Nashville, Tennessee. The germline V gene has CDR1 SNHLY and CDR2 FYNNEI. V dropped 7 bases and J dropped 5; count of bases not matched to a gene: 13. The CDR3 runs 16 residues. The assay ran at deep level. Sequenced by immunoSEQ multiplex PCR; TCRdb stores in-frame clones only, minus some. The sample yields some 1.5 million clones, roughly 95% seen once. The TCR originated in a man aged 30-40 years in good health. The sequenced sample was naive CD4+ T cells sorted from blood. Documented subset: CD45RA+ positively selected. The gene calls are TRBV2 and TRBJ2-3, with 9 bases fitting TRBD2. As DNA, the CDR3 is TGTGCCAGCACCCGCACAGCGGGAGGACCGGGAGATACGCAGTATTTT. Amino acid sequence: CASTRTAGGPGDTQYF.